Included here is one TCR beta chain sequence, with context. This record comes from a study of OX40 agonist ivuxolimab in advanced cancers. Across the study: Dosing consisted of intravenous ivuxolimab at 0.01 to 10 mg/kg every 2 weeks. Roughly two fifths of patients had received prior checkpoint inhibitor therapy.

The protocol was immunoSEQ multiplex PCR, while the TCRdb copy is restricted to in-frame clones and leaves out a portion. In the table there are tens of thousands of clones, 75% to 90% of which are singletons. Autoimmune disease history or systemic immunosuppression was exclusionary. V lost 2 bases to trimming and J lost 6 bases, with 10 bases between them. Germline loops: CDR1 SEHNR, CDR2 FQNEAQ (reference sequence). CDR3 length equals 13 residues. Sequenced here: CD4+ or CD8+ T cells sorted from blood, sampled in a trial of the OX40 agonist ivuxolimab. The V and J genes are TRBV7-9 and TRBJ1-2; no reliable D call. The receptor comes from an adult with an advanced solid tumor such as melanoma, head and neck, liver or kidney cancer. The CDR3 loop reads CASSLRASDGYTF. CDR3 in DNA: TGTGCCAGCAGCTTACGGGCGAGTGATGGCTACACCTTC.